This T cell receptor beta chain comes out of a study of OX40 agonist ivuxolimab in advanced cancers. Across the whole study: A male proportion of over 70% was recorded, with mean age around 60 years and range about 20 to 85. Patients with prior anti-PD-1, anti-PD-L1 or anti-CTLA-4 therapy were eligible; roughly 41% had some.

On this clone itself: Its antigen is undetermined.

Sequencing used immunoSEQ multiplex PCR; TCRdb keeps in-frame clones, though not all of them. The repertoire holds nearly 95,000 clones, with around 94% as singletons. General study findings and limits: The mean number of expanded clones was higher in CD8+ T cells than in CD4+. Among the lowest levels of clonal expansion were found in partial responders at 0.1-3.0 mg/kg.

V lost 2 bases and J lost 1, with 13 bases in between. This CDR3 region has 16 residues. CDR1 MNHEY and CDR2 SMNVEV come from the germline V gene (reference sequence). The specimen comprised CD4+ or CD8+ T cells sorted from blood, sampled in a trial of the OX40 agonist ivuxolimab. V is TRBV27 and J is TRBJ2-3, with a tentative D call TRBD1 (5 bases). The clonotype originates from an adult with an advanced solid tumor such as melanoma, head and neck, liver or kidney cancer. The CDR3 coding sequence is TGTGCCAGCAGTTTAGAAAACTTAGGGGGCACAGATACGCAGTATTTT. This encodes CASSLENLGGTDTQYF.